This T cell receptor beta chain was captured in a study of cytomegalovirus exposure and HLA in healthy donors. A multiplex PCR was run with 60 Vbeta primers and 13 Jbeta primers. Sequenced by immunoSEQ multiplex PCR; TCRdb stores in-frame clones only, minus some. The repertoire has about 120,000 clones, 60% to 80% of them found once; the top ten carry around 5%. Sampled while nominally healthy, donors likely had unrecorded immune exposures. Per germline, CDR1 SGDLS and CDR2 YYNGEE. The length of the CDR3 is 15 residues. V gave up 4 bases and J gave up 0 bases, with 13 bases separating them. Input material: PBMCs. V is TRBV9 and J is TRBJ1-2; possibly TRBD1 for D (6 bases). The clonotype originates from a man in his fifties in good health and CMV-seropositive. CDR3 sequence reads: CASSPTGSANYGYTF. CDR3 in DNA: TGTGCCAGCAGCCCTACAGGGAGTGCTAACTATGGCTACACCTTC. The entire variable domain, with the rest obtained from reference TRBV9 and TRBJ1-2, is as follows: DSGVTQTPKHLITATGQRVTLRCSPRSGDLSVYWYQQSLDQGLQFLIQYYNGEERAKGNILERFSAQQFPDLHSELNLSSLELGDSALYFCASSPTGSANYGYTFGSGTRLTVV.